The 7 T cell receptor beta chains below were found in one sample sequenced in a study of regulatory T cells in long-lasting Graves disease. HTBI primers from iRepertoire and Arm-PCR of CDR3 regions yielded the TCR beta libraries. TCRdb fed the multiplex PCR reads into MiXCR, producing one record per CDR3 protein. The repertoire includes a few hundred thousand distinct CDR3 sequences, around a fifth of them detected once, and about 10% sits in the top ten. Time point meaning: newly diagnosed GD, antithyroid drugs for less than 3 months. From PBMCs, RNA was extracted and then used to make the TCR library. Another study also made use of these data, one on T cells in Graves' hyperthyroidism and ophthalmopathy.

The input for sequencing was peripheral blood mononuclear cells (PBMCs), taken at new diagnosis, from a patient treated with antithyroid drugs. These TCRs come from a woman aged 25 to 45 with Graves disease.

This clonotype has a count of ten or more. V and J are TRBV2 and TRBJ1-5; 7 positions agree with TRBD1. V was pared by 3 bases and J by 3 bases, with 14 bases of the junction left unmatched. Germline CDR1 reads SNHLY; CDR2 reads FYNNEI. The CDR3 is 18 amino acids. CDR3 amino acids: CASSDSRTGRGDNQPQHF. CDR3 DNA sequence: TGTGCCAGCAGTGACTCCCGGACAGGACGAGGGGACAATCAGCCCCAGCATTTT.

This clonotype was picked up many times. V and J are TRBV28 and TRBJ1-1, with D perhaps matching TRBD1 (6 bases). The V end lost 5 bases, the J end lost 4 bases, and 14 bases lay between the germline ends. Per germline, CDR1 MDHEN and CDR2 SYDVKM. There are 14 residues in the CDR3. The CDR3 DNA follows: TGTGCCAGCAGTGCGCACAGGGCGATCACTGAAGCTTTCTTT. It codes for CASSAHRAITEAFF.

This clonotype was observed at least ten times. This chain connects TRBV30 to TRBJ1-2, with D perhaps matching TRBD1 (5 bases). The CDR3 has 17 residues. Germline CDR1 GTSNPN, CDR2 SVGIG (reference sequence). Trimming took 0 bases from V and 1 from J, leaving 18 bases between them. CDR3 in amino acids: CAWSVPGAIRLNYGYTF. CDR3 in DNA: TGTGCCTGGAGTGTACCCGGGGCGATACGACTTAACTATGGCTACACCTTC. The full variable domain, its missing parts supplied by reference TRBV30 and TRBJ1-2, is SQTIHQWPATLVQPVGSPLSLECTVEGTSNPNLYWYRQAAGRGLQLLFYSVGIGQISSEVPQNLSASRPQDRQFILSSKKLLLSDSGFYLCAWSVPGAIRLNYGYTFGSGTRLTVV.

The J gene is TRBJ2-7, the V gene TRBV24-1; 7 nucleotides align to TRBD2. This CDR3 has 15 amino acids. Trimming cost V 4 bases and J 3 bases; bases outside gene matches: 8. The V gene's germline CDR1 is KGHDR and CDR2 SFDVKD. Written as DNA, the CDR3 is TGTGCCACCAGTGACGCAGCGGGGCCGATCTACGAGCAGTACTTC. Translated: CATSDAAGPIYEQYF.

This clonotype was observed many times. A much bigger clone sits one base away, suggesting this may be a read error. The rearrangement joins TRBV2 to TRBJ1-1; maybe TRBD1 (5 bases). This CDR3 region has 14 residues. CDR1 and CDR2 (germline): SNHLY, FYNNEI. V lost 7 bases, J lost 3 bases, and 15 bases lay in between. In DNA form, the CDR3 reads TGTGCCAGCACTCTGACAGTTATGGACACTGAAGCTTTCTTT. It specifies CASTLTVMDTEAFF.

This clonotype was picked up many times. This rearrangement joins TRBV6-1 to TRBJ1-5, with TRBD1 matching 8 bases. J was trimmed by 4 bases and V by 7 bases; bases with no gene match: 9. Germline V gene data show CDR1 as MNHNS and CDR2 as SASEGT. The CDR3 is 15 residues long. The CDR3 DNA follows: TGTGCCAGCACCCCGGACAGGGCGAGAAATCAGCCCCAGCATTTT. As protein: CASTPDRARNQPQHF.

With respect to this clonotype: A read error may explain this, as a much larger clone is one base away. This chain links TRBV19 with TRBJ1-5, with 8 bases fitting TRBD1. This CDR3 contains 16 residues. V shed 6 bases and J 5 bases; nucleotides not matched to a gene: 12. Germline V lookup: CDR1 LNHDA, CDR2 SQIVND (reference sequence). CDR3 bases: TGTGCCAGTAGCGAAGATCTGGGACAGGACTATCAGCCCCAGCATTTT. Protein: CASSEDLGQDYQPQHF. Filled out from reference TRBV19 and TRBJ1-5, the complete variable domain reads DGGITQSPKYLFRKEGQNVTLSCEQNLNHDAMYWYRQDPGQGLRLIYYSQIVNDFQKGDIAEGYSVSREKKESFPLTVTSAQKNPTAFYLCASSEDLGQDYQPQHFGDGTRLSIL.